The text below deals with one T cell receptor (beta chain). This clone was seen only a few times. Its antigen target is currently unknown. No base quality values were provided; no much bigger clone lies one nucleotide off. V loses 8 bases, J loses 7 bases, and the germline ends lie 14 bases apart. Including cysteine and phenylalanine, the CDR3 has 12 amino acids. Solely the CDR3 DNA is kept, with 36 bases framed from the first base. The germline V gene (reference sequence) yields MNHNY for CDR1 and SVGAGI for CDR2. The immunoSEQ assay at survey resolution was applied to genomic DNA for sequencing of TCRbeta rearrangements. Turning to the authors' computational methods: A lowest detectable productive clonotype frequency of 2.59 x 10-5 was observed in the TCR sequencing data. Only productive TCRbeta rearrangements, defined as complete and in-frame sequences, were included in the analyses. Simpson clonality, calculated in the immunoSEQ Analyzer version 3.0, was used as the measure of sample clonality. Clones were binned by frequency as very rare, small, medium, large (1-20%) or hyperexpanded (>20%). Generation probabilities were estimated with OLGA 1.2.3, V-gene circos plots were generated with VDJtools, specificities were searched for in VDJdb, and CDR3 motifs were identified with GLIPH. This is the immuneACCESS table as TCRdb keeps it, with only in-frame sequences that have V and J called. A part of the clones is gone; compared with another copy, unresolved V genes explain less than half, and the rest is unexplained. That table supplies the V and J calls and clone size; D and trimming were determined from the DNA. The sample table records roughly 30,000 clones; about 71% of these occur just once. The leading ten clones occupy 1.5% to 2% of the sample.

The sample is drawn from a study of STAT5B mutations in CD4+ large granular lymphocyte leukemia (dated 2022 in TCRdb). Describing the broader study: Among healthy controls, the CDR3 'QG' motif was associated with a particular HLA allele. The study compared the TCRbeta repertoires of patients with CD4+ T-cell large granular lymphocyte leukemia against those of healthy blood donors. Flow cytometry on FACSCanto II or FACSVerse confirmed that purified fractions exceeded 95% purity among lymphocytes.

Summary of the overall study and its limitations: The data were not HLA-matched, and the higher clonality in CD4+ T-LGLL than in CD8+ T-LGLL could be due to the relatively small sample size. Each patient's main leukemic clonotypes were private, but about a quarter of these clonotypes showed up at low frequency in the non-leukemic repertoires of other patients. Enrichment of TRBV06-family usage was observed among the top patient clones (8/27) relative to healthy controls (2/35). Greater clonality appeared to be present in CD4-sorted patient repertoires than in healthy CD4+ repertoires, and the difference was retained after the putative leukemic clones were removed.

Healthy controls were roughly 36 blood donors whose buffy coats came from the Finnish Red Cross blood service. All TCR-sequenced material derived from peripheral blood: patient blood samples and healthy donor buffy coats. Peripheral blood mononuclear cells were isolated by Ficoll-Hypaque gradient centrifugation. CD4+ cells were purified magnetically from the buffy coats of healthy controls. The Gentra Puregene Cell and Tissue kit was used to extract genomic DNA, and a Qubit 2.0 fluorometer was used to measure the amount of genomic DNA. The V and J genes are TRBV6-6 and TRBJ1-2; possibly the D gene is TRBD1, per 5 matching bases. Input material: CD4+ T cells from blood buffy coats. The TCR comes from a human donor in good health. The CDR3 loop reads CASGSERGGYTF. The bases read TGTGCCAGCGGTTCTGAGAGGGGTGGCTACACCTTC.